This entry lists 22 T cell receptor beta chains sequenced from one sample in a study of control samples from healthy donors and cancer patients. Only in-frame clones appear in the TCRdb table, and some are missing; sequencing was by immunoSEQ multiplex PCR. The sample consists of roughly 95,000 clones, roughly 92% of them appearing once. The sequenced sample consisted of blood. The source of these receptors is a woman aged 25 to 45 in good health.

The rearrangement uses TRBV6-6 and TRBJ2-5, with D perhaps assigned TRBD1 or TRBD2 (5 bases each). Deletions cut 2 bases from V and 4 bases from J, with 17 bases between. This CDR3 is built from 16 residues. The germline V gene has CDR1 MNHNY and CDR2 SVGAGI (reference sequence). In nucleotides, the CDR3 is TGTGCCAGCAGTTACCTTTCGTTGAGGGGCTCAGAGACCCAGTACTTC. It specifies CASSYLSLRGSETQYF.

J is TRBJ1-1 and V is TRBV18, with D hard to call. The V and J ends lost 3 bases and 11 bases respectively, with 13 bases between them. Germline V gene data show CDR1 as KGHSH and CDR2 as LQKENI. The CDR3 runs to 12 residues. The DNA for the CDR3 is TGTGCCAGCTCACCGTTCTTGAGAGAGGCTTTCTTT. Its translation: CASSPFLREAFF.

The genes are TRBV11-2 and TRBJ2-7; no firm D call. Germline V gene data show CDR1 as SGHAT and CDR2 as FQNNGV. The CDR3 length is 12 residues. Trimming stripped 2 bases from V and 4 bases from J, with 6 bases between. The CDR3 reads CASSLLRYEQYF. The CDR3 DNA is TGTGCCAGCAGCTTATTGCGGTACGAGCAGTACTTC.

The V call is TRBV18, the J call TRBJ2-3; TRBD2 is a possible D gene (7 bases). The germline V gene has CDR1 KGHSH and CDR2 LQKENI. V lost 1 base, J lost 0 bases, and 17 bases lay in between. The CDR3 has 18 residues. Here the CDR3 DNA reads TGTGCCAGCTCACCACAGAGGACCGGGGGGCCAAGCACAGATACGCAGTATTTT. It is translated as CASSPQRTGGPSTDTQYF. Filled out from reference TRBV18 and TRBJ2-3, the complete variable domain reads NAGVMQNPRHLVRRRGQEARLRCSPMKGHSHVYWYRQLPEEGLKFMVYLQKENIIDESGMPKERFSAEFPKEGPSILRIQQVVRGDSAAYFCASSPQRTGGPSTDTQYFGPGTRLTVL.

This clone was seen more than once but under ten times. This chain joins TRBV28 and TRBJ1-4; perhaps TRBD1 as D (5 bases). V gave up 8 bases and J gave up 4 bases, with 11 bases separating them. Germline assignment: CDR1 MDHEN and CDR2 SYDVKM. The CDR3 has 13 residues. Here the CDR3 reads CASLRDLNEKLFF. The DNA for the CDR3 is TGTGCCAGCCTCAGGGATCTTAATGAAAAACTGTTTTTT.

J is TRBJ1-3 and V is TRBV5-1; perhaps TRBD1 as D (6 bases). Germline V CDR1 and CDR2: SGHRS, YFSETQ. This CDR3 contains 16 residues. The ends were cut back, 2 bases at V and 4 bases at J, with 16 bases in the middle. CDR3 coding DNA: TGCGCCAGCAGCTTTGAACAGGGATCATACGGAAACACCATATATTTT. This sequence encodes CASSFEQGSYGNTIYF.

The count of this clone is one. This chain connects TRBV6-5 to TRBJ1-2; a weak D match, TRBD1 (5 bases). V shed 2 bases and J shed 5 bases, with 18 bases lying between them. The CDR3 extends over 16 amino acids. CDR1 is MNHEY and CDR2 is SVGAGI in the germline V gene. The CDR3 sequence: CASSYLTAFAGYGYTF. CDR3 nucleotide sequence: TGTGCCAGCAGTTACCTTACAGCCTTCGCAGGGTATGGCTACACCTTC.

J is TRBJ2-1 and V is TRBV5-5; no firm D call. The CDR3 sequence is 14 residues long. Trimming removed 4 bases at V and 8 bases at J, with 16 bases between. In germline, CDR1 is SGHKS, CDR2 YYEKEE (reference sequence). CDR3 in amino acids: CASSPTSVLYEQFF. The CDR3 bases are TGTGCCAGCAGCCCGACCTCCGTTTTGTATGAGCAGTTCTTC.

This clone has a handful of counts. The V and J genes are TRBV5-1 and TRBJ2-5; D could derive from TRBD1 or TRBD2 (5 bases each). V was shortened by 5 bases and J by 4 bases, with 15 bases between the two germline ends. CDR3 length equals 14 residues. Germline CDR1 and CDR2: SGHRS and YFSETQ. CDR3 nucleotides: TGCGCCAGCAGGGCTAGGGACGGAACAGAGACCCAGTACTTC. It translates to CASRARDGTETQYF.

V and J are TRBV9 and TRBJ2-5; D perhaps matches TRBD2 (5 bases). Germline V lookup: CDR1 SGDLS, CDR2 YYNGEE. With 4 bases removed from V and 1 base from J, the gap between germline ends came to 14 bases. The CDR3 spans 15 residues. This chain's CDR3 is CASSLRSGIQETQYF. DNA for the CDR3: TGTGCCAGCAGCCTCCGGAGCGGCATCCAAGAGACCCAGTACTTC.

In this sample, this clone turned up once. CDR3 in amino acids: CAWSVEIYGYTF. The CDR3 bases are TGTGCCTGGAGTGTGGAAATCTATGGCTACACCTTC. V usage is TRBV30 and J usage is TRBJ1-2; D not certain. Trimming cost V 0 bases and J 4 bases, with 6 bases left between them. Germline V gene lookup returns CDR1 GTSNPN and CDR2 SVGIG (reference sequence). The CDR3 extends over 12 amino acids.

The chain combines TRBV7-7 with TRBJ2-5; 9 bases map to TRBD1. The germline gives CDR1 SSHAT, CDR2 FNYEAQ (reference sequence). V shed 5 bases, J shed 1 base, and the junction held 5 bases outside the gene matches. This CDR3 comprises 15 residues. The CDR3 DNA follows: TGTGCCAGCAGCACCGACAGGGGGTCCCAAGAGACCCAGTACTTC. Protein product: CASSTDRGSQETQYF.

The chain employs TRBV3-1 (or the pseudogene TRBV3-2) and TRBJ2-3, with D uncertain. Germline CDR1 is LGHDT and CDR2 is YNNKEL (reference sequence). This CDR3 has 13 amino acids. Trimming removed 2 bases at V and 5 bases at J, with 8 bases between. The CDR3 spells CASSQSLGDTQYF. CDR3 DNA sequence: TGTGCCAGCAGCCAAAGTCTGGGAGATACGCAGTATTTT.

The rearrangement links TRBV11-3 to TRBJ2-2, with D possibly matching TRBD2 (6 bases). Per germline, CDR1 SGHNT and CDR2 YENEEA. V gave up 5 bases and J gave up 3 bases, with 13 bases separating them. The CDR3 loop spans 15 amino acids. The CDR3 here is CASSRRATDTGELFF. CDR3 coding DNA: TGTGCCAGCAGCCGGAGGGCCACGGACACCGGGGAGCTGTTTTTT.

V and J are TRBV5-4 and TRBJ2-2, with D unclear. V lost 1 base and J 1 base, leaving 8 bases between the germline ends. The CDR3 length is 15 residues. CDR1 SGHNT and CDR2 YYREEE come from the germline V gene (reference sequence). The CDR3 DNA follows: TGTGCCAGCAGCTTGAATACTATGAACACCGGGGAGCTGTTTTTT. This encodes CASSLNTMNTGELFF.

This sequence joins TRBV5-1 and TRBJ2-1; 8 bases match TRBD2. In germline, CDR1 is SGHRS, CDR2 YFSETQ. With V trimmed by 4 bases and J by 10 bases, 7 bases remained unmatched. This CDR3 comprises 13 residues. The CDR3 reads CASSATSVVEQFF. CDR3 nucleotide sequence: TGCGCCAGCAGCGCGACTAGCGTGGTGGAGCAGTTCTTC.

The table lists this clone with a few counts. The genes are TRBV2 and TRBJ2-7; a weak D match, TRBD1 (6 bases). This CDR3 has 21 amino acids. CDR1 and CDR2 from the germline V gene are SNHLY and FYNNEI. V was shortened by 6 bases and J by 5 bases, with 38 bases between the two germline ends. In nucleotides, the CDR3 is TGTGCCAGCAGCGGCTTAATCCACGAAAGGAAGATAATAGGGTGGGGGCACGAGCAGTACTTC. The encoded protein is CASSGLIHERKIIGWGHEQYF.

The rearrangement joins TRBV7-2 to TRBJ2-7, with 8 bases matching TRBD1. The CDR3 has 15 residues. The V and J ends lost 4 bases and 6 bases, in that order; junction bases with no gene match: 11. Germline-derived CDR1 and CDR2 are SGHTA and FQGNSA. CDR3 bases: TGTGCCAGCAGCTCTTTGGGACAGGTGGGGTCCGAGCAGTACTTC. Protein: CASSSLGQVGSEQYF.

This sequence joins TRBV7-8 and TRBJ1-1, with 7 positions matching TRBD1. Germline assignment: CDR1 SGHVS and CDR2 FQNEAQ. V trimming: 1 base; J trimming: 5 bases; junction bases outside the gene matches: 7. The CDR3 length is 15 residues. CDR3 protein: CASSLDRGLGTEAFF. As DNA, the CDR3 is TGTGCCAGCAGCTTAGACAGGGGCCTGGGGACTGAAGCTTTCTTT.

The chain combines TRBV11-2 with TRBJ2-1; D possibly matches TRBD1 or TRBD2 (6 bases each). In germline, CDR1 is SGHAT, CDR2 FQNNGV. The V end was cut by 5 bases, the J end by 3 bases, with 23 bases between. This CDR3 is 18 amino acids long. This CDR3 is CASSGGRSSTTHYNEQFF. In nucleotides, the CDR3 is TGTGCCAGCAGCGGGGGGCGGAGTAGCACCACCCACTACAATGAGCAGTTCTTC.

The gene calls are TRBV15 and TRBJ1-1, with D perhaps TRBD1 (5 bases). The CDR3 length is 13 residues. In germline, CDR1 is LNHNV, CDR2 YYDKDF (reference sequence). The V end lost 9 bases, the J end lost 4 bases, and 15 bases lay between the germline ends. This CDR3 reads CATNPMRGTEAFF. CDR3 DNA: TGTGCCACTAACCCTATGAGGGGCACTGAAGCTTTCTTT.

CDR3 residues: CASSLAGKSNQPQHF. CDR3 in DNA: TGCGCCAGCAGCTTGGCAGGGAAGAGCAATCAGCCCCAGCATTTT. J is TRBJ1-5 and V is TRBV5-1, with D tentatively TRBD1 (5 bases). Germline V gene lookup returns CDR1 SGHRS and CDR2 YFSETQ. The CDR3 has 15 amino acids. V lost 0 bases to trimming and J lost 1 base, with 8 bases between them.